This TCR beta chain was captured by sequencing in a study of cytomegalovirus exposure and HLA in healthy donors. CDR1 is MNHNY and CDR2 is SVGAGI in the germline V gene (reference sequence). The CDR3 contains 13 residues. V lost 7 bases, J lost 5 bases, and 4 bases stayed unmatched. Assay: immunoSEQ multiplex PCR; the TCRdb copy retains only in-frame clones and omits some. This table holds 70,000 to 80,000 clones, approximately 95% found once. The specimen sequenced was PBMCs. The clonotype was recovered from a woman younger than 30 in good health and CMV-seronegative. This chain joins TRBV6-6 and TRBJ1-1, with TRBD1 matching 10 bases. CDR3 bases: TGTGCCAGCACCTGGGACAGGGGAACTGAAGCTTTCTTT. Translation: CASTWDRGTEAFF.